The following is a T cell receptor beta chain sequence with its context. As processed by the authors: The assay estimated nucleated cells by amplifying reference gene primers. Produced via immunoSEQ multiplex PCR; TCRdb's table is partial and in-frame only. The V and J calls and clone size are taken from that table; D and trimming were inferred from the DNA. The sample has some 240,000 clones; around 81% are singletons. Trimming cost V 0 bases and J 9 bases, with 7 bases left between them. The CDR3 loop spans 13 amino acids. Germline V gives CDR1 SGHDT, CDR2 YYEEEE. The data were obtained in a study of blood T cell repertoires in COVID-19. The wider study: Specimens from acute and convalescent COVID-19 originated in the United States, Italy and Spain.

This chain connects TRBV5-6 to TRBJ1-6; a weak D match, TRBD1 (6 bases). Source material: PBMCs or T cells enriched from blood (not recorded which). The receptor's source is a man between 45 and 60 years old who had recovered from COVID-19. The CDR3 nucleotides read TGTGCCAGCAGCTTGGACAGGGTTTCACCCCTCCACTTT. Residues: CASSLDRVSPLHF.